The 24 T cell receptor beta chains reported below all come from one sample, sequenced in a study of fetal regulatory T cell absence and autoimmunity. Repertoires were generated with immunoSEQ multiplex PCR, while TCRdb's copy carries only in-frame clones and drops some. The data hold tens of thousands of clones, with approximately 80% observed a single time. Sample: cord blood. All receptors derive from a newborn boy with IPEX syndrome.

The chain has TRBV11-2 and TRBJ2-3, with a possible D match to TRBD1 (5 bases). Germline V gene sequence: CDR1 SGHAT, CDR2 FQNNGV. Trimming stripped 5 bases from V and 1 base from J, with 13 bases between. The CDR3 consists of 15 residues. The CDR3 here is CASSPTGRGTDTQYF. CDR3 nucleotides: TGTGCCAGCAGCCCGACGGGCAGGGGCACAGATACGCAGTATTTT.

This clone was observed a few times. The CDR3 nucleotides are TGTGCCAGCACCCTTTCGGGTTTGAACACCGGGGAGCTGTTTTTT. It specifies CASTLSGLNTGELFF. This sequence joins TRBV7-9 and TRBJ2-2; D remains unclear. Germline CDR1 and CDR2: SEHNR and FQNEAQ (reference sequence). Between the trimmed V and J ends, which lost 7 bases and 1 base, there was a span of 13 bases. This CDR3 comprises 15 residues.

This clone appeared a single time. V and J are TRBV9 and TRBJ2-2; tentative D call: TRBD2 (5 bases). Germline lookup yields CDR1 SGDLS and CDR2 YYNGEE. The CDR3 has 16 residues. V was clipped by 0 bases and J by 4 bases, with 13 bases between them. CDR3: CASSVVVGEATGELFF. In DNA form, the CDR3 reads TGTGCCAGCAGCGTAGTAGTGGGAGAGGCCACCGGGGAGCTGTTTTTT.

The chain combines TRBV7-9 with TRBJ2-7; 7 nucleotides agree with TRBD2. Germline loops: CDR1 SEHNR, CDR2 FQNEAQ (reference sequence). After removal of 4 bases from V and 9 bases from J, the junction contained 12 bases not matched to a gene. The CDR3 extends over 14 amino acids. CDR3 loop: CASSSTGGEVGQYF. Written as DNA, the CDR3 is TGTGCCAGCAGCTCCACGGGGGGAGAGGTTGGGCAGTACTTC.

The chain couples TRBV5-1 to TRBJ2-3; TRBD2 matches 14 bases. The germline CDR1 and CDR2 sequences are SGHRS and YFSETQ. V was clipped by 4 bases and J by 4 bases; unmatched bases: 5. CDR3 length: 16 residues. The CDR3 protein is CASSLLGLAGADTQYF. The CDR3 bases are TGCGCCAGCAGCCTGCTGGGACTAGCGGGGGCAGATACGCAGTATTTT.

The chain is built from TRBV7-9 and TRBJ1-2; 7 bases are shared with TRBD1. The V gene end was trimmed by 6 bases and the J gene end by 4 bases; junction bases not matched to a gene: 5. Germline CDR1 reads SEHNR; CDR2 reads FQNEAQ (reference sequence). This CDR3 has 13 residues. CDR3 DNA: TGTGCCAGCAGACTGGACAGGCGCTATGGCTACACCTTC. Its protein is CASRLDRRYGYTF.

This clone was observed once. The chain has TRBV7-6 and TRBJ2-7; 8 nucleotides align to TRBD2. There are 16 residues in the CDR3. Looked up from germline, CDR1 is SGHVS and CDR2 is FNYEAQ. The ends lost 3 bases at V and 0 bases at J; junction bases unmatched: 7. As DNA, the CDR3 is TGTGCCAGCAGCTTGGACGGGGGGGCGATCTCCTACGAGCAGTACTTC. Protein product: CASSLDGGAISYEQYF. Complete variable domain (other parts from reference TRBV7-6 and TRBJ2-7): GAGVSQSPRYKVTKRGQDVALRCDPISGHVSLYWYRQALGQGPEFLTYFNYEAQQDKSGLPNDRFSAERPEGSISTLTIQRTEQRDSAMYRCASSLDGGAISYEQYFGPGTRLTVT.

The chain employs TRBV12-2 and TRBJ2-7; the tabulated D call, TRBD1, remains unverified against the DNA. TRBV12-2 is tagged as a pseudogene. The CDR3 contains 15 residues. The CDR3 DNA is TGTGCAAGTCGCGCAGGGGGCAATAGGTCCTACGAGCAGTACTTC. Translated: CASRAGGNRSYEQYF.

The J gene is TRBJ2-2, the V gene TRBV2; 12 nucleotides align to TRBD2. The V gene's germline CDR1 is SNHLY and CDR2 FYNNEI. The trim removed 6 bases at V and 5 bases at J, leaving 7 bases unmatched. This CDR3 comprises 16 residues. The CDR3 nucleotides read TGTGCCAGCAGCTTGACTAGCGGGAGAGGGACCGGGGAGCTGTTTTTT. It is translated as CASSLTSGRGTGELFF.

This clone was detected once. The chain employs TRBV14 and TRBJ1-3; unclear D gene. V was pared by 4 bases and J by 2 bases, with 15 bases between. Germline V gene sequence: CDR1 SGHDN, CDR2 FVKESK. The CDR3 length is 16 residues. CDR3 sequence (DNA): TGTGCCAGCAGCCGGCCTGGCGTCTGGACTGGAAACACCATATATTTT. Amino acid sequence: CASSRPGVWTGNTIYF.

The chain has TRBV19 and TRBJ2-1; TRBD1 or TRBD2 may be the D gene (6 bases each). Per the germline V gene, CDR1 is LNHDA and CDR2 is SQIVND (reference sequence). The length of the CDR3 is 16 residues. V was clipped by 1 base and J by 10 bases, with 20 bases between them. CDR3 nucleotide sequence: TGTGCCAGTAGTATAGGGTGGGGGGCGATAGCGGTAGAGCAGTTCTTC. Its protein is CASSIGWGAIAVEQFF.

CDR3 amino acids: CAWRRDRGNTIYF. The DNA of the CDR3 is TGTGCCTGGAGGCGAGACAGGGGAAACACCATATATTTT. This chain links TRBV30 with TRBJ1-3, with D possibly being TRBD1 (6 bases). The V end lost 3 bases, the J end lost 4 bases, and 10 bases lay between the germline ends. Germline values: CDR1 GTSNPN, CDR2 SVGIG (reference sequence). The CDR3 runs to 13 residues.

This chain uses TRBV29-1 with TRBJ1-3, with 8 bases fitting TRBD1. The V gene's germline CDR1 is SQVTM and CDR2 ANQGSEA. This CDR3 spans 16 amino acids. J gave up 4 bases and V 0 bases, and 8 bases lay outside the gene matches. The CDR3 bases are TGCAGCGTTGAAGATGGGGCGAGGGACAGGGGAAACACCATATATTTT. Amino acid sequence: CSVEDGARDRGNTIYF.

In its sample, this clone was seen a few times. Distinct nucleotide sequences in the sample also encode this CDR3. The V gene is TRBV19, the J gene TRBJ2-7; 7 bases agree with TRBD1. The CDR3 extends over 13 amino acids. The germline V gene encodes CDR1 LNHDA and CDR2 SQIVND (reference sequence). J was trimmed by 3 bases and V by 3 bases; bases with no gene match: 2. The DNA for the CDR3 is TGTGCCAGTAGTATTGCAGGGGGCTACGAGCAGTACTTC. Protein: CASSIAGGYEQYF.

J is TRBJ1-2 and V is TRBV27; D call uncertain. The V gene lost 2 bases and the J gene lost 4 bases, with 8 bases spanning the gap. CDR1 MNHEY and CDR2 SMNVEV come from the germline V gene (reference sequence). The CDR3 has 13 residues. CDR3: CASSLGGRYGYTF. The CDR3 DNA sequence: TGTGCCAGCAGTTTAGGTGGCCGCTATGGCTACACCTTC.

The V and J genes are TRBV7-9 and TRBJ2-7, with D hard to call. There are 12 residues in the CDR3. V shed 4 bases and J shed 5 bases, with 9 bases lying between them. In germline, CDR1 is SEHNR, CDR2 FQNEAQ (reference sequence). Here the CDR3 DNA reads TGTGCCAGCAGCTCTATTCCTGACGAGCAGTACTTC. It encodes CASSSIPDEQYF.

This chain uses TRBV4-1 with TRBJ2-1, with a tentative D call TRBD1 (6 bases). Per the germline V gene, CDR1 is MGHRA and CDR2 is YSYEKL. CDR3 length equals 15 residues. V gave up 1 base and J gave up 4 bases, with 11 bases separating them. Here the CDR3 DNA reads TGCGCCAGCAGCCAAGCGTGGGGGCCTTACAATGAGCAGTTCTTC. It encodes CASSQAWGPYNEQFF.

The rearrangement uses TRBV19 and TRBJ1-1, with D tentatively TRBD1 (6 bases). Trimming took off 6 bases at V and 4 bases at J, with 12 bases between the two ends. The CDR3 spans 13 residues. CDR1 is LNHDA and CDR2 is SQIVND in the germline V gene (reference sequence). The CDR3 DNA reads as TGTGCCAGTAGCCACAGGGCGGCCACTGAAGCTTTCTTT. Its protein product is CASSHRAATEAFF.

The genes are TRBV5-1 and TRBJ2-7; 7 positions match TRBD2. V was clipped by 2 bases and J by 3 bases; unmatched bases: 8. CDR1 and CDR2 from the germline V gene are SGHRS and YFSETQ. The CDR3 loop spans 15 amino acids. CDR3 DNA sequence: TGCGCCAGCAGCTTTTCCGGGACTACTTACTACGAGCAGTACTTC. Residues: CASSFSGTTYYEQYF.

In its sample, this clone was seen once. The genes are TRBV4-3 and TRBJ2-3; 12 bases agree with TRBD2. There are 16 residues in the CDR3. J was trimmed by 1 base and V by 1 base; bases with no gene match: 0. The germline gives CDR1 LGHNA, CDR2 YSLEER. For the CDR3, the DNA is TGCGCCAGCAGCCAAGGACTAGCGGGGGGCACAGATACGCAGTATTTT. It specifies CASSQGLAGGTDTQYF.

CDR3 DNA sequence: TGTGCCTGGAGTACGAGGGTGGATGAAAAACTGTTTTTT. This sequence encodes CAWSTRVDEKLFF. The rearrangement uses TRBV30 and TRBJ1-4; no definite D call. Germline values: CDR1 GTSNPN, CDR2 SVGIG (reference sequence). The CDR3 is made up of 13 amino acids. With 2 bases removed from V and 6 bases from J, the gap between germline ends came to 10 bases.

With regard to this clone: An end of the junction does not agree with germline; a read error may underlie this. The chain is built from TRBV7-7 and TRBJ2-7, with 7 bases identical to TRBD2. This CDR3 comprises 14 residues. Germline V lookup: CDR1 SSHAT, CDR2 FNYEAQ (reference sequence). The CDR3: CASSLVRVAGVQYF. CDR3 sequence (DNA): TGTGCTAGCAGCTTAGTCAGGGTGGCGGGGGTGCAGTACTTC. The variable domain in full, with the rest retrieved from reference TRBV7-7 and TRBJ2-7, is GAGVSQSPRYKVTKRGQDVTLRCDPISSHATLYWYQQALGQGPEFLTYFNYEAQPDKSGLPSDRFSAERPEGSISTLTIQRTEQRDSAMYRCASSLVRVAGVQYFGPGTRLTVT.

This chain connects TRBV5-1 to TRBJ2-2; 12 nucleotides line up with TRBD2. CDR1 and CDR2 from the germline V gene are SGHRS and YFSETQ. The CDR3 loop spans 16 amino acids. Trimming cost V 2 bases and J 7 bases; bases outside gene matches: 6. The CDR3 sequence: CASSFRLAGVLGELFF. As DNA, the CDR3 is TGCGCCAGCAGCTTTAGACTAGCGGGAGTTCTCGGGGAGCTGTTTTTT. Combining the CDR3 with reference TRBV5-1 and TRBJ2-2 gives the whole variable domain KAGVTQTPRYLIKTRGQQVTLSCSPISGHRSVSWYQQTPGQGLQFLFEYFSETQRNKGNFPGRFSGRQFSNSRSEMNVSTLELGDSALYLCASSFRLAGVLGELFFGEGSRLTVL.

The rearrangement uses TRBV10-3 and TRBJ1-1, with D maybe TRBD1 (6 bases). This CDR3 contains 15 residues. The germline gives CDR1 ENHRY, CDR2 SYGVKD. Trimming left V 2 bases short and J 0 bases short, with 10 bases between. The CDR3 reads CAISEGTGMNTEAFF. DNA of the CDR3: TGTGCCATCAGTGAGGGAACAGGGATGAACACTGAAGCTTTCTTT.